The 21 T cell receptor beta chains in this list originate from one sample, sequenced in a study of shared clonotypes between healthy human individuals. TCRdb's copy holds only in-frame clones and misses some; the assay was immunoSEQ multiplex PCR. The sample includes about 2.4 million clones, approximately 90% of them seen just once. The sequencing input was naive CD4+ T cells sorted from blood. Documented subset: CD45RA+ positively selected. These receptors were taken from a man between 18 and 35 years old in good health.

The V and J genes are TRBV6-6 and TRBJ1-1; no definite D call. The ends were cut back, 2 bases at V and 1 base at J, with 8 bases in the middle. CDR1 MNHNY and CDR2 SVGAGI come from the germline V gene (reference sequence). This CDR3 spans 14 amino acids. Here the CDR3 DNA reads TGTGCCAGCAGTTACCTGGCGGCGAACACTGAAGCTTTCTTT. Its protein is CASSYLAANTEAFF.

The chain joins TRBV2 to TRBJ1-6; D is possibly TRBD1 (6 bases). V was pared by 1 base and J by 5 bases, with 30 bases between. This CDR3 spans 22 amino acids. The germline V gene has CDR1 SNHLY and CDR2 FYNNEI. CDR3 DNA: TGTGCCAGCAGTGAAGGTTTACGGGGCAGGGGAAGGATATTCCCCGATAATTCACCCCTCCACTTT. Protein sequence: CASSEGLRGRGRIFPDNSPLHF.

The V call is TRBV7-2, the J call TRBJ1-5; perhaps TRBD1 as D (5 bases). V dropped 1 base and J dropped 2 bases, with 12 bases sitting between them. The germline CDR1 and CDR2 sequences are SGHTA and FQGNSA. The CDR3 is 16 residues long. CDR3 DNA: TGTGCCAGCAGCTTAGAGGGGACGGGGGGCAATCAGCCCCAGCATTTT. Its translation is CASSLEGTGGNQPQHF.

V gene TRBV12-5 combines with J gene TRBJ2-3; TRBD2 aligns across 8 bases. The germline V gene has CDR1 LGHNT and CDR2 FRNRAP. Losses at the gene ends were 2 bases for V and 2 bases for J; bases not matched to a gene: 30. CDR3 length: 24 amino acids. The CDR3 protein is CASGLPPTLQGGPSGSPYTDTQYF. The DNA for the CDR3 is TGTGCTAGTGGTTTGCCCCCAACCCTACAAGGTGGGCCTAGCGGGTCCCCTTACACAGATACGCAGTATTTT.

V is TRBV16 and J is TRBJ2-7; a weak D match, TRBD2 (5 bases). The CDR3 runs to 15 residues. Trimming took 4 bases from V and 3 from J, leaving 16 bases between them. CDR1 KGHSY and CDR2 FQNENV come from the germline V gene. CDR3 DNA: TGTGCCAGCAGCCGCGAGACCCGACGGGGCTACGAGCAGTACTTC. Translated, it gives CASSRETRRGYEQYF.

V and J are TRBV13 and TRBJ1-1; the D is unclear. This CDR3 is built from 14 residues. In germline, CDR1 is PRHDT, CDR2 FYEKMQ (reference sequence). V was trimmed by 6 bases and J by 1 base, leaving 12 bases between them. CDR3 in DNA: TGTGCCAGCAGGGTGGGTCAGACGAACACTGAAGCTTTCTTT. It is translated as CASRVGQTNTEAFF.

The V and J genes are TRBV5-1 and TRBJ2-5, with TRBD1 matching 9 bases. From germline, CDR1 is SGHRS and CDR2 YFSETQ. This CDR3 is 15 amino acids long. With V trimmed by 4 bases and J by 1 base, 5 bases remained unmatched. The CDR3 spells CASSGGTGPQETQYF. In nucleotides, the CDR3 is TGCGCCAGCAGCGGGGGGACAGGGCCCCAAGAGACCCAGTACTTC.

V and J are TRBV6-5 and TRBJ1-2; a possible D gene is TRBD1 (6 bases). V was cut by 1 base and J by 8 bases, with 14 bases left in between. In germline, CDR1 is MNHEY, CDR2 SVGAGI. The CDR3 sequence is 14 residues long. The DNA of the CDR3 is TGTGCCAGCAGTTACTTAGCGACAGGATACGGCTACACCTTC. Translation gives CASSYLATGYGYTF.

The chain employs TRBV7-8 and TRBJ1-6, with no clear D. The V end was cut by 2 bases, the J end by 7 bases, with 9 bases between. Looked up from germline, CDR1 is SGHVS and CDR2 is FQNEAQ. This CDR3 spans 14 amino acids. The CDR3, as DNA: TGTGCCAGCAGCTTAAATTGGCAGAATTCACCCCTCCACTTT. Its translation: CASSLNWQNSPLHF.

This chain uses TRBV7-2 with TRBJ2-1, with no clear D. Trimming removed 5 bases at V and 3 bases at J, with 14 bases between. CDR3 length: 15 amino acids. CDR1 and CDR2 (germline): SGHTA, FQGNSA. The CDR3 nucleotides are TGTGCCAGCAGCCTCGGCACGTGGGACTACAATGAGCAGTTCTTC. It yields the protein CASSLGTWDYNEQFF. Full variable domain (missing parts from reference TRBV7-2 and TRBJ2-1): GAGVSQSPSNKVTEKGKDVELRCDPISGHTALYWYRQSLGQGLEFLIYFQGNSAPDKSGLPSDRFSAERTGGSVSTLTIQRTQQEDSAVYLCASSLGTWDYNEQFFGPGTRLTVL.

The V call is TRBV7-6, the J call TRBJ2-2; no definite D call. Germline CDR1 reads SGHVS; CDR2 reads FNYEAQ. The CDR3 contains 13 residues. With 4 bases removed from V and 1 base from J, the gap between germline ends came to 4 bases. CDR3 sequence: CASSSWNTGELFF. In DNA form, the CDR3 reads TGTGCCAGCAGCTCTTGGAACACCGGGGAGCTGTTTTTT.

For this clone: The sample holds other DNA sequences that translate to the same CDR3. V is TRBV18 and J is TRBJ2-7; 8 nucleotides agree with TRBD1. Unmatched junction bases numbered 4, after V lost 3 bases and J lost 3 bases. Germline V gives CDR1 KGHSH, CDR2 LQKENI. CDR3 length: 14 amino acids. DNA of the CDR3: TGTGCCAGCTCACCGGACAGGGCCAGCTACGAGCAGTACTTC. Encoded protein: CASSPDRASYEQYF.

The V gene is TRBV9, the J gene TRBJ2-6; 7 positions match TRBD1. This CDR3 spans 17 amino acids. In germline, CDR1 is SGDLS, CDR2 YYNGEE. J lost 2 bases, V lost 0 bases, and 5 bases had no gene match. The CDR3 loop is CASSVAGGVPGANVLTF. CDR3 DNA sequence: TGTGCCAGCAGCGTAGCAGGGGGAGTGCCTGGGGCCAACGTCCTGACTTTC.

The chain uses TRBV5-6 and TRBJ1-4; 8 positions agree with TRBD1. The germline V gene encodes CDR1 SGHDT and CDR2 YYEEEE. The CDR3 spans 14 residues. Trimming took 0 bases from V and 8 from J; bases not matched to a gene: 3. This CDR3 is CASSLGGQGEKLFF. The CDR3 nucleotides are TGTGCCAGCAGCTTGGGCGGACAGGGAGAAAAACTGTTTTTT.

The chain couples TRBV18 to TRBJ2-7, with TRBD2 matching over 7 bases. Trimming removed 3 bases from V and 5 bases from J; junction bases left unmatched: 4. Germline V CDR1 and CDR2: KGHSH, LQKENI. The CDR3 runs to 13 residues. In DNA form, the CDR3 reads TGTGCCAGCTCACCCTGGGGGGGTAACGAGCAGTACTTC. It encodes CASSPWGGNEQYF.

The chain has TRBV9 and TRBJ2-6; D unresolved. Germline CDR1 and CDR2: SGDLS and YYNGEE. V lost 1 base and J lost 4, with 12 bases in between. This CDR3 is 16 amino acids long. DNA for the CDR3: TGTGCCAGCAGCGTACAGGAAGCAGCGGGGGCCAACGTCCTGACTTTC. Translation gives CASSVQEAAGANVLTF.

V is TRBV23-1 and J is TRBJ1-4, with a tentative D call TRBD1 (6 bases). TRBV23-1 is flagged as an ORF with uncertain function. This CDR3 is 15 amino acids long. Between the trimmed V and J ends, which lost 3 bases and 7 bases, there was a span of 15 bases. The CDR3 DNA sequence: TGCGCCAGCAGTCACAATGGGGGCGGTAGTGAAAAACTGTTTTTT. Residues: CASSHNGGGSEKLFF.

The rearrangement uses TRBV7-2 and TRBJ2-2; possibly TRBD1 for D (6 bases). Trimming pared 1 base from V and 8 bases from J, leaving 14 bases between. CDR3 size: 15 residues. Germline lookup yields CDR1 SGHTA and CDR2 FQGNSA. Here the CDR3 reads CASSLDLQGIGELFF. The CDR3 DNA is TGTGCCAGCAGCTTAGATTTACAGGGCATTGGGGAGCTGTTTTTT.

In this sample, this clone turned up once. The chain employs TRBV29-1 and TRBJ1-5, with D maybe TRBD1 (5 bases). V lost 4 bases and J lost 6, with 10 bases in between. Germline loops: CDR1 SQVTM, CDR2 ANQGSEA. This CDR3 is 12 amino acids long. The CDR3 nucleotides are TGCAGCGTTGCCGGGGGGGGTCAGCCCCAGCATTTT. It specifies CSVAGGGQPQHF. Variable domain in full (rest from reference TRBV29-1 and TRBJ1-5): SAVISQKPSRDICQRGTSLTIQCQVDSQVTMMFWYRQQPGQSLTLIATANQGSEATYESGFVIDKFPISRPNLTFSTLTVSNMSPEDSSIYLCSVAGGGQPQHFGDGTRLSIL.

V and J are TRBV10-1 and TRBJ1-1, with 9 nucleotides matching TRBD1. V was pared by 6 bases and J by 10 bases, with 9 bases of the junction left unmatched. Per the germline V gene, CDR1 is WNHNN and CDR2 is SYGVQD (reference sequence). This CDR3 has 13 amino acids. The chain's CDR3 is CASSDGTGSRAFF. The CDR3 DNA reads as TGCGCCAGCAGCGACGGGACAGGGTCACGAGCTTTCTTT.

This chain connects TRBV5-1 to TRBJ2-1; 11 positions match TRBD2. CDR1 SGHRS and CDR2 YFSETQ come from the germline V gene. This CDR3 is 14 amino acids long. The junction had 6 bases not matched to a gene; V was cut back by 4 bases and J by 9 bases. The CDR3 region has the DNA TGCGCCAGCAGCCTGGGACTAGCGGCGGGTGAGCAGTTCTTC. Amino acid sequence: CASSLGLAAGEQFF.